This TCR beta chain came from a study of long-term antiretroviral therapy in people with HIV. CDR3 size: 14 residues. Trimming took 3 bases from V and 5 from J; bases not matched to a gene: 6. In germline, CDR1 is MGHDK, CDR2 SYGVNS. A v3.0 immunoSEQ assay was performed at survey level. Sequenced by immunoSEQ multiplex PCR; TCRdb stores in-frame clones only, minus some. The sample has about 22,000 clones, about nine tenths seen once. The sample in question was unsorted PBMCs, obtained 1.8 years before starting antiretroviral therapy. The receptor comes from a woman younger than 45 with HIV. The chain links TRBV25-1 to TRBJ2-7; TRBD2 matches 8 bases. CDR3 in amino acids: CASSDPGGGDEQYF. The CDR3 DNA sequence: TGTGCCAGCAGTGACCCGGGGGGGGGAGACGAGCAGTACTTC.